This T cell receptor (beta chain) was sequenced for a study of blood T cell repertoires in COVID-19. The data were produced by immunoSEQ multiplex PCR, yet TCRdb's version contains in-frame clones alone and is incomplete. The sample yields 90,000 to 100,000 clones, approximately 82% seen once. Germline loops: CDR1 SGDLS, CDR2 YYNGEE. This CDR3 is built from 16 residues. The V segment lost 0 bases and the J segment 4 bases; nucleotides outside the gene matches: 5. The sample was peripheral blood. The source is a man in his sixties with acute or convalescent COVID-19. The gene calls are TRBV9 and TRBJ1-3, with 9 bases that match TRBD1. CDR3 coding DNA: TGTGCCAGCAGCGTAGTCGGGACAGGGACAGGAAACACCATATATTTT. Translation: CASSVVGTGTGNTIYF.